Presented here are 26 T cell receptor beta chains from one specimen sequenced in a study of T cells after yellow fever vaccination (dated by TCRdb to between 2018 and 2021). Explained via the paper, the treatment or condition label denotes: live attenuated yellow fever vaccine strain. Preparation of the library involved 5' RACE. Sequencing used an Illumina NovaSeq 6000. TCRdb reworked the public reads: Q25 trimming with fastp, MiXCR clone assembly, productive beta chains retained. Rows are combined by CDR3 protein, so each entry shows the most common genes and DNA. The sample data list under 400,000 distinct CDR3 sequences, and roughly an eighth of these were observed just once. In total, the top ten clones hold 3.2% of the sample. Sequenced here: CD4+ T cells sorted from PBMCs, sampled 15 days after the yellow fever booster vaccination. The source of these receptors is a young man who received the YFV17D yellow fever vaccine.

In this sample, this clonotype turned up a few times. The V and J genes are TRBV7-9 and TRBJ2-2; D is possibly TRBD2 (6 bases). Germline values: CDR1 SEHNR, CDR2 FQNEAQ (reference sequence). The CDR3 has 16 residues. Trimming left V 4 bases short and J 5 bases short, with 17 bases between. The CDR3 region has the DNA TGTGCCAGCAGCTCCCCGGTGGAGGGGCATACCGGGGAGCTGTTTTTT. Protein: CASSSPVEGHTGELFF.

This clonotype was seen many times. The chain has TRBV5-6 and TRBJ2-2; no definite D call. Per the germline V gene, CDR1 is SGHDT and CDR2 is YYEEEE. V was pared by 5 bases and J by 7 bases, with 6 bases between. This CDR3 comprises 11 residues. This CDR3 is CASSLYGELFF. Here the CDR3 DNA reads TGTGCCAGCAGTCTTTACGGGGAGCTGTTTTTT.

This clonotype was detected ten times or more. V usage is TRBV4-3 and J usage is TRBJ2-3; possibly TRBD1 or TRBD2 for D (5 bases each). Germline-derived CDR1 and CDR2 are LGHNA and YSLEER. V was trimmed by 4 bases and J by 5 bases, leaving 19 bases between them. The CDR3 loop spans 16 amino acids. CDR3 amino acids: CASSRGLGEVGDTQYF. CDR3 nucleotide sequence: TGCGCCAGCAGCCGGGGGTTGGGTGAAGTAGGAGATACGCAGTATTTT.

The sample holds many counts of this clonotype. This CDR3 reads CASSKTGPETQYF. CDR3 sequence (DNA): TGTGCCAGCAGCAAGACAGGGCCTGAGACCCAGTACTTC. This chain joins TRBV7-2 and TRBJ2-5, with 7 positions matching TRBD1. Per germline, CDR1 SGHTA and CDR2 FQGNSA. V was pared by 5 bases and J by 5 bases, with 5 bases of the junction left unmatched. CDR3 length: 13 residues.

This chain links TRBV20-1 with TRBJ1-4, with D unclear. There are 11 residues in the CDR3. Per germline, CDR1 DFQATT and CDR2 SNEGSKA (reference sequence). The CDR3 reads CMVPRALTLFF. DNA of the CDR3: TGCATGGTCCCTCGTGCTCTTACACTGTTTTTT.

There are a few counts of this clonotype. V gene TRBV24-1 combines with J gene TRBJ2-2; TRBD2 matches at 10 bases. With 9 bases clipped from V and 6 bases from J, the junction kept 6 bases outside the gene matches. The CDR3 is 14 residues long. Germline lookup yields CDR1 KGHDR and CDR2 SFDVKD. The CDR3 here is CATGSSGGSGELFF. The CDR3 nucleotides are TGTGCCACCGGCTCTAGCGGGGGTTCCGGGGAGCTGTTTTTT.

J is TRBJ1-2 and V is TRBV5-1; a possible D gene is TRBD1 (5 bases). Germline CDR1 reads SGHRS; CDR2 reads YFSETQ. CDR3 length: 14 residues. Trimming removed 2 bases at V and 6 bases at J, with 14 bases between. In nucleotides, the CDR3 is TGCGCCAGCAGCTTTAGTGATAGGGGAGATGGCTACACCTTC. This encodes CASSFSDRGDGYTF.

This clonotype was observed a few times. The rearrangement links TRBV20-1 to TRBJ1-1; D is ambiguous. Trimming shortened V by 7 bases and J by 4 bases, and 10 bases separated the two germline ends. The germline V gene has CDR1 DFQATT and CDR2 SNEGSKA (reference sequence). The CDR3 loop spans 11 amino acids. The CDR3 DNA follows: TGCAGTGGAAGCTCAGGCACTGAAGCTTTCTTT. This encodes CSGSSGTEAFF.

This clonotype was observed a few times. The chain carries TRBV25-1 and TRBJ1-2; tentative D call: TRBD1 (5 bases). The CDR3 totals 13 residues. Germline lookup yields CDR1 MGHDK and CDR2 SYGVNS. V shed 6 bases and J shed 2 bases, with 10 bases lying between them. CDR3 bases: TGTGCCAGCAGGGAAGACAGAAACTATGGCTACACCTTC. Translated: CASREDRNYGYTF.

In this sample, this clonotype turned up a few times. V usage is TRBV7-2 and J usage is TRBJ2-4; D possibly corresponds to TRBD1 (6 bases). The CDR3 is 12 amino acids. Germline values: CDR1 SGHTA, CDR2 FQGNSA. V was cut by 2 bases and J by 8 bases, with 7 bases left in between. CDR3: CASSLQGYIQYF. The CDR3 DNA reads TGTGCCAGCAGCTTACAGGGGTACATTCAGTACTTC.

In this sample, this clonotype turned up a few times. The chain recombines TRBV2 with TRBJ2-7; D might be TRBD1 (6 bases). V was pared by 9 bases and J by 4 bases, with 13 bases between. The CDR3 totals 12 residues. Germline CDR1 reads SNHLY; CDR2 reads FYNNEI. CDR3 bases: TGTGCCAGTTCAGACCAGGGGTACGAGCAGTACGTC. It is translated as CASSDQGYEQYV.

In DNA form, the CDR3 reads TGCGCCAGCAGCCAAGATAATGGGTACAGGGGCTCGTCCACCGGGGAGCTGTTTTTT. Its translation is CASSQDNGYRGSSTGELFF. The chain combines TRBV4-3 with TRBJ2-2; TRBD1 matches 7 bases. The V and J ends lost 0 bases and 4 bases, in that order; junction bases with no gene match: 14. CDR3 size: 19 residues. Germline V CDR1 and CDR2: LGHNA, YSLEER.

CDR3 in amino acids: CASRPSTQAGGKDEQYV. The CDR3 nucleotides are TGTGCCAGCAGGCCTTCAACCCAGGCAGGAGGGAAGGACGAGCAGTACGTC. The chain links TRBV6-2 or TRBV6-3 to TRBJ2-7; TRBD2 is a possible D gene (6 bases). Germline CDR1 MNHEY, CDR2 SVGEGT. The CDR3 spans 17 residues. The V gene lost 6 bases and the J gene lost 5 bases, with 26 bases spanning the gap.

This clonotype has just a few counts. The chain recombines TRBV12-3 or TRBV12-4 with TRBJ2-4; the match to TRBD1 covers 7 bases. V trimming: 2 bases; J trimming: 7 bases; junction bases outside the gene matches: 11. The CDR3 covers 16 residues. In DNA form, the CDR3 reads TGTGCCAGCAGTTTACGTCCAGGGGGTGGGGGTAACATTCAGTACTTC. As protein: CASSLRPGGGGNIQYF.

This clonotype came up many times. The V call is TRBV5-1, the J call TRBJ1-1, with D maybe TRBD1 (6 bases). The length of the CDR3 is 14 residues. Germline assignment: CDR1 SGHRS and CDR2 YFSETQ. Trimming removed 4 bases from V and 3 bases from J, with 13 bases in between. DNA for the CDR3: TGCGCCAGCAGCACCAGGGGCTCGGACACTGAAGCTTTCTTT. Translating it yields CASSTRGSDTEAFF. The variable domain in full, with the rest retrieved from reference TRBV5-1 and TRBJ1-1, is KAGVTQTPRYLIKTRGQQVTLSCSPISGHRSVSWYQQTPGQGLQFLFEYFSETQRNKGNFPGRFSGRQFSNSRSEMNVSTLELGDSALYLCASSTRGSDTEAFFGQGTRLTVV.

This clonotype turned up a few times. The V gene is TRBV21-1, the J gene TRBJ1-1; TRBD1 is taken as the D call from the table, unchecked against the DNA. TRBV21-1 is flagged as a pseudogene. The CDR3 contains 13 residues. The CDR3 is CASSEDRGTEAFF. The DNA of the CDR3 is TGTGCCAGCAGCGAGGACAGGGGAACTGAAGCTTTCTTT.

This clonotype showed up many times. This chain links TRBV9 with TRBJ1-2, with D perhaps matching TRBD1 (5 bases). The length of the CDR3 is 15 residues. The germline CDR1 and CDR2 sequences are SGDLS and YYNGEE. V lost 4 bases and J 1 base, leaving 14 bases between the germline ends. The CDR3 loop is CASSPQASLNYGYTF. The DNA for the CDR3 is TGTGCCAGCAGCCCACAGGCATCCCTTAACTATGGCTACACCTTC.

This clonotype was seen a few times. CDR3 coding DNA: TGTGCCAGCAGCTTAGGTGGCAGTCTAGCGGAGGGTGCCCAGCATTTT. As protein: CASSLGGSLAEGAQHF. The J gene is TRBJ1-5, the V gene TRBV7-2; unclear D gene. The CDR3 extends over 16 amino acids. The germline V gene encodes CDR1 SGHTA and CDR2 FQGNSA. Trimming took 1 base from V and 11 from J, leaving 21 bases between them.

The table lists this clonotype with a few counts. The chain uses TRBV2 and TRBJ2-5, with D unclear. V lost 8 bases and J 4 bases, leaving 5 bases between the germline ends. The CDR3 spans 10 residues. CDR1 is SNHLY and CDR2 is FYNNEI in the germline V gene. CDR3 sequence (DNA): TGTGCCAGCGGGATAGAGACCCAGTACTTC. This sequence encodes CASGIETQYF.

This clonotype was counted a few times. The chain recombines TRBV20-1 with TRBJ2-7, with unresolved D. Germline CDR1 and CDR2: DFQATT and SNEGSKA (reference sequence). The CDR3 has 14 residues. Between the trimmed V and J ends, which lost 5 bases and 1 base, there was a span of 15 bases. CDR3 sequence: CSARVKGHSYEQYF. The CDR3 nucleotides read TGCAGTGCTCGCGTCAAGGGCCATTCCTACGAGCAGTACTTC.

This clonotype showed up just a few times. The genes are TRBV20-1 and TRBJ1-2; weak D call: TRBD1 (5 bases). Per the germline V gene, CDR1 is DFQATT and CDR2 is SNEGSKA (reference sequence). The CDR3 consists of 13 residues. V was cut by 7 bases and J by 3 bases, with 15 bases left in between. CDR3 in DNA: TGCAGTGGTCTGGAGGGGTCCGACTATGGCTACACCTTC. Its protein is CSGLEGSDYGYTF.

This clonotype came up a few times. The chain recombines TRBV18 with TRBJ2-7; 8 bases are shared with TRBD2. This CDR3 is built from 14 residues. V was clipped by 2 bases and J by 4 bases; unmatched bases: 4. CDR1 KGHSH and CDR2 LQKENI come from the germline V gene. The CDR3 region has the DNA TGTGCCAGCTCACCAGTCCAGCGGGGGTACGAGCAGTACTTC. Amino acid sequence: CASSPVQRGYEQYF. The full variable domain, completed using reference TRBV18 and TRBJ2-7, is NAGVMQNPRHLVRRRGQEARLRCSPMKGHSHVYWYRQLPEEGLKFMVYLQKENIIDESGMPKERFSAEFPKEGPSILRIQQVVRGDSAAYFCASSPVQRGYEQYFGPGTRLTVT.

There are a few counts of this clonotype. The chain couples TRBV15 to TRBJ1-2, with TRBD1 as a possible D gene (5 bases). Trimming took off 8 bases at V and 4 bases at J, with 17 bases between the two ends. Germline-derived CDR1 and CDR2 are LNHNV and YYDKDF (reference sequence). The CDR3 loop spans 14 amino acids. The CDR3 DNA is TGTGCCACCTCCGCGGGGGTCTCGGGCTATGGCTACACCTTC. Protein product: CATSAGVSGYGYTF.

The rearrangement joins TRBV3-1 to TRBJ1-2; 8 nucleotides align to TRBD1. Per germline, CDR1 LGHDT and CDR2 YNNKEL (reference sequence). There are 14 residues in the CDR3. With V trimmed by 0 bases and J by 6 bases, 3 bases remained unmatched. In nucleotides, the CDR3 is TGTGCCAGCAGCCAAGAGGACAGGGTGAATGGCTACACCTTC. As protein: CASSQEDRVNGYTF.

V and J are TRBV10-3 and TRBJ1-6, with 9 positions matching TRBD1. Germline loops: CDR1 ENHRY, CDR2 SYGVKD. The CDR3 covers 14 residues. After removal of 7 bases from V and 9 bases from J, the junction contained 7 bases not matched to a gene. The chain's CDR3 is CAITPGQGGSPLHF. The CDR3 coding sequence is TGTGCCATCACCCCGGGACAGGGTGGTTCACCCCTCCACTTT.

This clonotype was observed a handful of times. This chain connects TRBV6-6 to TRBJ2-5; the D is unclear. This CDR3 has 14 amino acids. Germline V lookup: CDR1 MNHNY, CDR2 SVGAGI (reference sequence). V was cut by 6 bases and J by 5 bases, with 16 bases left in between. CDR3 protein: CASSPPGSRETQYF. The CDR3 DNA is TGTGCCAGCAGCCCCCCAGGTAGTAGGGAGACCCAGTACTTC.